Listed here is a single TCR beta chain. Its cognate antigen has yet to be identified. Nothing much larger sits one base from this clone, and base qualities are not available. Via the germline V gene (reference sequence), CDR1 is LNHDA and CDR2 SQIVND. The cysteine opens and the phenylalanine closes a CDR3 of 14 amino acids. CDR3 DNA only is kept here, 42 bases in frame from base 1. Relative to germline, V is 1 base shorter and J is 8 bases shorter, with 14 bases between their ends. A single peripheral blood draw of around 0.11 L on average was collected from each donor into heparinised tubes. Naive, central memory, regulatory and stem cell-like memory CD4+ T cells were sorted on a BD FACSAria II using a panel including CD45RO, CCR7, CD25, CD127, CD95 and CD27. A purity above 95% was achieved for all sorted populations. PBMCs were isolated right away by Lymphoprep density gradient centrifugation and were stained directly, without culture. To minimize batch effects, samples were stained and sorted in pairs, one healthy donor with one patient per experiment.

The data derive from a study of beta chain features in type 1 diabetes (dated by TCRdb to 2017 to 2018). At the level of the whole study: Mean age, gender distribution, total cell number and subset yield did not differ between patients and healthy donors. A total of over 95,000,000 sorted cells were examined across all samples, and RNA yield correlated strongly with the number of cells per subset. In the study, TCRB repertoires of sorted circulating CD4+ T cell subsets from recently diagnosed type 1 diabetes patients were compared with those of matched healthy donors. Regulatory and stem cell-like memory subsets were obtained from only 8 patients and roughly eight healthy donors, while naive and central memory subsets were obtained from all 28 donors.

What the research found in general, with its limitations: Because cDNA was sequenced instead of genomic DNA, activated cells with high expression could be over-represented, although the groups did not differ in activation or CD3 levels. Shorter templates might be favored by PCR, yet because patient and control samples were amplified and corrected together, any such skew would affect both groups equally. A moderate but significant shortening of TCRB CDR3 length was observed in type 1 diabetes patients in all four CD4+ subsets. HLA sub-analyses involved small numbers of individuals, so any influence of HLA type on TCRB rearrangement remained unresolved. Fewer insertions and more nucleotide deletions at VDJ recombination sites were observed in patients with type 1 diabetes, implying thymic rearrangement abnormalities. Naive, central memory and regulatory TCRB repertoires appeared to be more similar among patients than among healthy donors.

The High Capacity cDNA Reverse Transcription Kit was used to reverse transcribe all of the isolated RNA, meaning that expressed TCRB transcripts were what got sequenced. Naive, central memory and regulatory T cell samples underwent deep immunoSEQ sequencing, averaging about 3.57 million total reads per sample. After sorted cells were lysed in RLT buffer, RNA was extracted with DNase-treated RNeasy Micro or Mini kits, with the choice depending on cell number. To prevent cross-contamination, every cell subset was processed on its own, while patient and healthy donor samples were processed together. Using the immunoSEQ multiplex PCR, TCRB sequences were amplified from cDNA into 87-bp fragments spanning the CDR3 region. Amplicons were sequenced on the Illumina HiSeq platform. The paper's data handling went like this. Synthetic template baselines were used to correct PCR bias computationally, reads within Hamming distance 2 were collapsed together, and singletons that could not be merged were discarded. Reads were aligned against IMGT to assign V, D and J genes, CDR3 length and insertions or deletions at six rearrangement sites. Within each subset, clonotype counts were normalized to sorted cell number, and only after that were true diversity and Gini coefficients computed with the tcR R package. Repertoire sharing was quantified using the overlap coefficient calculated on TCRB nucleotide sequences. Out-of-frame TCRB sequences from naive cells were analyzed to stand in for the pre-selection repertoire. The immuneACCESS repertoire file appears here via TCRdb, limited to in-frame rearrangements. These files lack a portion of the clones; in checked studies, under half of the deficit traces to unresolved V genes, and the cause of the others is not known. That table supplies the V and J calls and clone size; D and trimming were determined from the DNA. This sample is represented by about 900,000 clones; roughly a sixth of them were singletons. The biggest ten clones account for 0.023% of the sample.

The clonotype was recovered from a young woman in good health. The sample comprised naive CD4+ T cells from blood. Explained via the paper, the cell subset or site label denotes: true naive CD4+ T cells. The receptor chain draws on TRBV19 and TRBJ1-2; no D gene can be assigned with confidence. In nucleotides, the sequence is TGTGCCAGTAGTATAGTTTTCGGCATTCGGGGCTACACCTTC. Its translation reads: CASSIVFGIRGYTF.